Each of the 30 T cell receptor beta chains below was sequenced from the same sample in a study of T cell repertoires in cytomegalovirus infection. Via MiXCR, TCRdb re-called the reads, giving one row per CDR3 protein. The data contain some 920,000 distinct CDR3 sequences, more than 25% of them singletons. Their antigens are not known. The source was cultured CD8+ T cells from PBMCs, collected from culture after CMV antigen stimulation. The source is a human donor in good health (CMV status not recorded). Some clones in this sample may be carry-over from other donors' samples.

The chain recombines TRBV20-1 with TRBJ2-7; a weak D match, TRBD2 (6 bases). The germline V and J ends were trimmed by 6 bases and 3 bases, with 9 bases remaining between them. This CDR3 comprises 11 residues. Germline values: CDR1 DFQATT, CDR2 SNEGSKA (reference sequence). CDR3 protein: CSAATSYEQYV. The CDR3 region has the DNA TGCAGTGCCGCGACTAGCTACGAGCAGTACGTC.

This sequence joins TRBV14 and TRBJ1-1; TRBD1 is a possible D gene (5 bases). This CDR3 is built from 16 residues. Deletions cut 2 bases from V and 6 bases from J, with 19 bases between. Germline V CDR1 and CDR2: SGHDN, FVKESK. The CDR3 sequence: CASSQYTETGQAEAFF. CDR3 sequence (DNA): TGTGCCAGCAGCCAATATACAGAAACAGGACAAGCTGAAGCTTTCTTT.

This clonotype has a handful of counts. In nucleotides, the CDR3 is TGTGCCACCAGCTCAGGGGCCCCAAACTATGGCTACACCTTC. As protein: CATSSGAPNYGYTF. The chain combines TRBV15 with TRBJ1-2; D is possibly TRBD1 (6 bases). This CDR3 is built from 14 residues. Germline V gene lookup returns CDR1 LNHNV and CDR2 YYDKDF (reference sequence). Trimming removed 5 bases at V and 2 bases at J, with 12 bases between. The variable domain in full, completed from reference TRBV15 and TRBJ1-2, reads DAMVIQNPRYQVTQFGKPVTLSCSQTLNHNVMYWYQQKSSQAPKLLFHYYDKDFNNEADTPDNFQSRRPNTSFCFLDIRSPGLGDTAMYLCATSSGAPNYGYTFGSGTRLTVV.

The J gene is TRBJ2-3, the V gene TRBV4-3, with D possibly being TRBD2 (5 bases). CDR1 and CDR2 (germline): LGHNA, YSLEER. There are 15 residues in the CDR3. Trimming cost V 2 bases and J 3 bases, with 12 bases left between them. The CDR3: CASSQFLSGTDTQYF. CDR3 coding DNA: TGCGCCAGCAGCCAATTTCTAAGCGGAACAGATACGCAGTATTTT.

This clonotype has a count of ten or more. The V gene is TRBV7-2, the J gene TRBJ2-3; 10 bases agree with TRBD2. V dropped 0 bases and J dropped 2; count of bases not matched to a gene: 5. This CDR3 region has 17 residues. Germline-derived CDR1 and CDR2 are SGHTA and FQGNSA. The CDR3 nucleotides read TGTGCCAGCAGCTTAGCGTACGGACTAGCGGACACAGATACGCAGTATTTT. Residues: CASSLAYGLADTDTQYF.

This clonotype was counted only a few times. The genes are TRBV9 and TRBJ2-1; D is uncertain. CDR3 size: 13 residues. V was pared by 0 bases and J by 4 bases, with 5 bases between. From germline, CDR1 is SGDLS and CDR2 YYNGEE. The CDR3 spells CASSVEDYNEQFF. CDR3 coding DNA: TGTGCCAGCAGCGTAGAGGATTACAATGAGCAGTTCTTC.

This clonotype was found many times. The chain has TRBV7-2 and TRBJ2-2; 10 nucleotides align to TRBD1. The CDR3 is made up of 14 amino acids. Germline loops: CDR1 SGHTA, CDR2 FQGNSA. V lost 8 bases, J lost 6 bases, and 6 bases stayed unmatched. The CDR3, as DNA: TGTGCCAGCCGACCCGGGACAGGGGCCGGGGAGCTGTTTTTT. Its translation: CASRPGTGAGELFF.

This sequence joins TRBV9 and TRBJ1-2; D is undetermined. Germline V gene data show CDR1 as SGDLS and CDR2 as YYNGEE. V shed 2 bases and J shed 1 base, with 9 bases lying between them. This CDR3 has 14 amino acids. The CDR3 here is CASSVSGVNYGYTF. In DNA form, the CDR3 reads TGTGCCAGCAGCGTGTCAGGAGTTAACTATGGCTACACCTTC.

The chain joins TRBV28 to TRBJ1-6; D ambiguous. Trimming cost V 6 bases and J 0 bases, with 12 bases left between them. Germline V CDR1 and CDR2: MDHEN, SYDVKM. This CDR3 is built from 16 residues. CDR3 DNA: TGTGCCAGCAGGGCCCAGTCGAGCTCCTATAATTCACCCCTCCACTTT. It specifies CASRAQSSSYNSPLHF.

This clonotype was observed once. The chain carries TRBV2 and TRBJ1-2, with D hard to call. The V gene lost 7 bases and the J gene lost 6 bases, with 12 bases spanning the gap. Germline assignment: CDR1 SNHLY and CDR2 FYNNEI. CDR3 length: 12 residues. The CDR3 DNA sequence: TGTGCCAGCATTGCGAGAATGGATGGCTACACCTTC. It yields the protein CASIARMDGYTF.

Of note for this clonotype: Just one base apart from a much larger clone, this may be a read error. The chain links TRBV7-6 to TRBJ1-2, with TRBD1 as a possible D gene (6 bases). This CDR3 spans 13 amino acids. The germline gives CDR1 SGHVS, CDR2 FNYEAQ. The chain's CDR3 is CTSSPQGNYGYTF. The DNA for the CDR3 is TGTACCAGCAGCCCACAGGGAAACTATGGCTACACCTTC. The full variable domain, with the rest looked up from reference TRBV7-6 and TRBJ1-2, is GAGVSQSPRYKVTKRGQDVALRCDPISGHVSLYWYRQALGQGPEFLTYFNYEAQQDKSGLPNDRFSAERPEGSISTLTIQRTEQRDSAMYRCTSSPQGNYGYTFGSGTRLTVV.

This clonotype was found a few times. The rearrangement uses TRBV6-2 or TRBV6-3 and TRBJ1-1; TRBD1 is a possible D gene (5 bases). The CDR3 consists of 15 residues. V was shortened by 2 bases and J by 0 bases, with 10 bases between the two germline ends. The V gene's germline CDR1 is MNHEY and CDR2 SVGEGT. CDR3: CASSYHQGMNTEAFF. The CDR3 nucleotides read TGTGCCAGCAGTTACCATCAGGGAATGAACACTGAAGCTTTCTTT.

This clonotype was seen only a few times. The chain combines TRBV7-8 with TRBJ1-4; no clear D. Trimming stripped 5 bases from V and 8 bases from J, with 6 bases between. The CDR3 runs 11 residues. Germline CDR1 reads SGHVS; CDR2 reads FQNEAQ. The CDR3 spells CASSIGEKLFF. CDR3 nucleotides: TGTGCCAGCAGCATAGGCGAAAAACTGTTTTTT. Full variable domain (missing parts from reference TRBV7-8 and TRBJ1-4): GAGVSQSPRYKVAKRGQDVALRCDPISGHVSLFWYQQALGQGPEFLTYFQNEAQLDKSGLPSDRFFAERPEGSVSTLKIQRTQQEDSAVYLCASSIGEKLFFGSGTQLSVL.

This chain uses TRBV14 with TRBJ2-7; 7 nucleotides align to TRBD1. J lost 7 bases, V lost 2 bases, and 11 bases had no gene match. This CDR3 contains 15 residues. Germline V CDR1 and CDR2: SGHDN, FVKESK. In nucleotides, the CDR3 is TGTGCCAGCAGCCAACCCAGAACAGGGGTGAGGGAGCAGTACTTC. Translated, it gives CASSQPRTGVREQYF. Supplemented by reference TRBV14 and TRBJ2-7, the full variable domain reads EAGVTQFPSHSVIEKGQTVTLRCDPISGHDNLYWYRRVMGKEIKFLLHFVKESKQDESGMPNNRFLAERTGGTYSTLKVQPAELEDSGVYFCASSQPRTGVREQYFGPGTRLTVT.

This clonotype appeared a few times. The chain has TRBV7-8 and TRBJ1-5; 9 positions agree with TRBD1. The germline CDR1 and CDR2 sequences are SGHVS and FQNEAQ. The CDR3 has 15 amino acids. The junction had 9 bases not matched to a gene; V was cut back by 5 bases and J by 7 bases. DNA of the CDR3: TGTGCCAGCAGCATTGACAGGGGGTTTGGACAGCCCCAGCATTTT. This gives the protein CASSIDRGFGQPQHF.

This clonotype has a handful of counts. This rearrangement joins TRBV7-9 to TRBJ2-7, with D possibly TRBD2 on 5 matching bases. Germline assignment: CDR1 SEHNR and CDR2 FQNEAQ (reference sequence). The V gene lost 4 bases and the J gene lost 4 bases, with 17 bases spanning the gap. The CDR3 contains 15 residues. The CDR3 spells CASSSIRAGEYEQYF. CDR3 in DNA: TGTGCCAGCAGCTCTATAAGGGCCGGGGAGTACGAGCAGTACTTC.

The gene calls are TRBV12-3 or TRBV12-4 and TRBJ1-2; perhaps TRBD1 as D (6 bases). V was trimmed by 5 bases and J by 1 base, leaving 14 bases between them. The CDR3 runs to 15 residues. Written as DNA, the CDR3 is TGTGCCAGCAGTACCTGGGGGGGCGATAACTATGGCTACACCTTC. Amino acid sequence: CASSTWGGDNYGYTF.

In its sample, this clonotype was seen a few times. This rearrangement joins TRBV6-2 or TRBV6-3 to TRBJ1-6; no firm D call. CDR1 and CDR2 from the germline V gene are MNHEY and SVGEGT. V lost 7 bases and J lost 6, with 13 bases in between. This CDR3 has 14 amino acids. CDR3 protein: CASNTRASNSPLHF. The CDR3, as DNA: TGTGCCAGCAACACCCGGGCTTCTAATTCACCCCTCCACTTT.

V usage is TRBV10-3 and J usage is TRBJ2-3; D remains unclear. V lost 3 bases to trimming and J lost 6 bases, with 13 bases between them. Germline CDR1 reads ENHRY; CDR2 reads SYGVKD. The CDR3 has 14 amino acids. The CDR3 loop is CAISDPRIMDTQYF. The CDR3 coding sequence is TGTGCCATCAGTGACCCTCGGATCATGGATACGCAGTATTTT.

As to this clonotype: At one end the junction does not follow the germline gene, possibly because of a read error. The V gene is TRBV7-9, the J gene TRBJ1-2; D gene ambiguous. This CDR3 spans 14 amino acids. Germline V gene lookup returns CDR1 SEHNR and CDR2 FQNEAQ (reference sequence). CDR3 coding DNA: TGTGCCAGCAGCTCTCCCAACGTTAACTATGGCTGCACCTTC. Amino acids: CASSSPNVNYGCTF.

The chain has TRBV4-3 and TRBJ2-7; perhaps TRBD2 as D (6 bases). Germline values: CDR1 LGHNA, CDR2 YSLEER. The CDR3 is 14 residues long. V was clipped by 1 base and J by 3 bases, with 10 bases between them. The CDR3: CASSQGGVDYEQYV. The CDR3 DNA reads TGCGCCAGCAGCCAAGGCGGGGTGGACTACGAGCAGTACGTC.

Only a few counts were recorded for this clonotype. The rearrangement links TRBV7-9 to TRBJ2-3; TRBD1 is a possible D gene (6 bases). The germline V gene encodes CDR1 SEHNR and CDR2 FQNEAQ (reference sequence). Trimming removed 10 bases at V and 2 bases at J, with 10 bases between. The CDR3 extends over 12 amino acids. The CDR3 nucleotides are TGTGCCACGACAGGCTCCACAGATACGCAGTATTTT. Translating it yields CATTGSTDTQYF.

On this clonotype: No conserved phenylalanine or tryptophan is present at the end of the CDR3, so a read error is the likely explanation. The rearrangement joins TRBV15 to TRBJ1-1; D may be TRBD1 (6 bases). Trimming took off 0 bases at V and 1 base at J, with 12 bases between the two ends. The length of the CDR3 is 16 residues. Germline lookup yields CDR1 LNHNV and CDR2 YYDKDF (reference sequence). The CDR3 DNA follows: TGTGCCACCAGCAGAGATTACGGGGGCGCGAACACTGAAGCTTTCTAT. Its translation is CATSRDYGGANTEAFY.

The J gene is TRBJ2-1, the V gene TRBV6-2 or TRBV6-3; 8 bases map to TRBD1. V lost 6 bases to trimming and J lost 4 bases; unmatched junction nucleotides: 23. The germline V gene has CDR1 MNHEY and CDR2 SVGEGT. The CDR3 consists of 20 residues. CDR3 residues: CASRFPTGDRTGSRYNEQFF. The CDR3 DNA is TGTGCCAGCAGATTTCCTACCGGGGACAGGACGGGATCTCGATACAATGAGCAGTTCTTC.

The chain combines TRBV7-6 with TRBJ1-2; 10 nucleotides match TRBD1. Losses at the gene ends were 5 bases for V and 7 bases for J; bases not matched to a gene: 10. Per the germline V gene, CDR1 is SGHVS and CDR2 is FNYEAQ. The CDR3 is made up of 15 amino acids. CDR3 in DNA: TGTGCCAGCAGCCCAACGGACAGGGGGGTTGGTGGCTACACCTTC. Residues: CASSPTDRGVGGYTF.

This clonotype came up a few times. The chain has TRBV10-3 and TRBJ1-5; no firm D call. Germline assignment: CDR1 ENHRY and CDR2 SYGVKD. The CDR3 has 16 residues. Trimming stripped 3 bases from V and 4 bases from J, with 16 bases between. Here the CDR3 DNA reads TGTGCCATCAGTGATGTGGCAGGTCCCTCTAATCAGCCCCAGCATTTT. Encoded protein: CAISDVAGPSNQPQHF.

As to this clonotype: It may be a read error: a sequence one base away is much more abundant. The conserved phenylalanine or tryptophan is not found at the CDR3 terminus, so this likely reflects a read error. V gene TRBV7-2 combines with J gene TRBJ2-3; 8 bases fit TRBD2. Trimming removed 4 bases from V and 5 bases from J; junction bases left unmatched: 11. Germline assignment: CDR1 SGHTA and CDR2 FQGNSA. This CDR3 is 16 amino acids long. CDR3 bases: TGTGCCAGCAGCTACAGCGGCGGGGGGAGAGTAGATACGCAGTATATT. Amino acid sequence: CASSYSGGGRVDTQYI.

The rearrangement links TRBV27 to TRBJ1-2, with D perhaps TRBD1 (5 bases). The CDR3 is 15 residues long. Trimming left V 1 base short and J 7 bases short, with 16 bases between. CDR1 and CDR2 from the germline V gene are MNHEY and SMNVEV (reference sequence). CDR3 sequence reads: CASSLYTGARGGYTF. In DNA, the CDR3 is TGTGCCAGCAGTTTATATACAGGCGCGCGTGGTGGCTACACCTTC.

This clonotype was seen a handful of times. The chain joins TRBV10-3 to TRBJ2-2; 10 bases agree with TRBD1. Germline loops: CDR1 ENHRY, CDR2 SYGVKD. J gave up 0 bases and V 3 bases, and 13 bases lay outside the gene matches. The CDR3 runs to 20 residues. The CDR3 region has the DNA TGTGCCATCAGTGATAAAGAGGGGGACAGGGGATCACCGAACACCGGGGAGCTGTTTTTT. The encoded protein is CAISDKEGDRGSPNTGELFF.

The rearrangement links TRBV10-3 to TRBJ1-1; no clear D. V shed 6 bases and J shed 1 base, with 9 bases lying between them. The CDR3 is 13 amino acids. CDR1 is ENHRY and CDR2 is SYGVKD in the germline V gene. The DNA for the CDR3 is TGTGCCATCAGAGATGTGAAGAACACTGAAGCTTTCTTT. Protein: CAIRDVKNTEAFF.